One sample yielded the 15 T cell receptor beta chains listed below, sequenced in a study of control samples from healthy donors and cancer patients. Assay used: immunoSEQ multiplex PCR; TCRdb lists only in-frame clones, some missing. The table shows over 150,000 clones, with approximately 96% occurring only once. The sequenced material came from blood. These receptors were collected from a woman in her twenties or thirties in good health.

This chain uses TRBV4-1 with TRBJ1-6, with unresolved D. There are 17 residues in the CDR3. V was pared by 1 base and J by 6 bases, with 16 bases between. Germline CDR1 and CDR2: MGHRA and YSYEKL. As DNA, the CDR3 is TGCGCCAGCAGCCAAGCGGGAGGTCAGGCCTCTAATTCACCCCTCCACTTT. This encodes CASSQAGGQASNSPLHF.

The chain carries TRBV7-8 and TRBJ2-1; 7 bases are shared with TRBD1. The CDR3 has 15 amino acids. CDR1 and CDR2 from the germline V gene are SGHVS and FQNEAQ. V lost 6 bases, J lost 1 base, and 6 bases stayed unmatched. The CDR3, as DNA: TGTGCCAGCAGGTACTACAGGGGTTCCTACAATGAGCAGTTCTTC. This codes for CASRYYRGSYNEQFF.

The chain couples TRBV6-1 to TRBJ1-5, with D unclear. From germline, CDR1 is MNHNS and CDR2 SASEGT. V lost 1 base and J lost 7, with 14 bases in between. The CDR3 has 15 amino acids. The CDR3 DNA is TGTGCCAGCAGTGAAGGCCAGGCTGGGTCCCAGCCCCAGCATTTT. Its protein product is CASSEGQAGSQPQHF.

This sequence joins TRBV9 and TRBJ1-2; 7 bases are shared with TRBD1. Germline values: CDR1 SGDLS, CDR2 YYNGEE. Trimming at V came to 3 bases and at J to 7 bases, leaving 12 bases not matched to a gene. The CDR3 covers 15 residues. The CDR3 protein is CASSATGPGGGGYTF. The DNA for the CDR3 is TGTGCCAGCAGCGCGACCGGCCCAGGGGGAGGTGGCTACACCTTC. The variable domain in full, completed from reference TRBV9 and TRBJ1-2, reads DSGVTQTPKHLITATGQRVTLRCSPRSGDLSVYWYQQSLDQGLQFLIQYYNGEERAKGNILERFSAQQFPDLHSELNLSSLELGDSALYFCASSATGPGGGGYTFGSGTRLTVV.

V usage is TRBV28 and J usage is TRBJ1-1; D might be TRBD1 (5 bases). Per the germline V gene, CDR1 is MDHEN and CDR2 is SYDVKM. The CDR3 consists of 18 residues. The V end was cut by 8 bases, the J end by 3 bases, with 28 bases between. For the CDR3, the DNA is TGTGCCAGCCTCGGTGGGGGGAGCCTCAACTGGACGGACACTGAAGCTTTCTTT. Encoded protein: CASLGGGSLNWTDTEAFF.

This clone appeared a single time. The V gene is TRBV2, the J gene TRBJ1-1, with a tentative D call TRBD1 (6 bases). This CDR3 region has 16 residues. Trimming left V 2 bases short and J 2 bases short, with 15 bases between. CDR1 and CDR2 from the germline V gene are SNHLY and FYNNEI. CDR3 region: CASSERPQGPNTEAFF. In DNA form, the CDR3 reads TGTGCCAGCAGTGAACGTCCCCAGGGGCCAAACACTGAAGCTTTCTTT.

J is TRBJ2-7 and V is TRBV28; 7 nucleotides match TRBD2. From germline, CDR1 is MDHEN and CDR2 SYDVKM. V lost 7 bases to trimming and J lost 6 bases; unmatched junction nucleotides: 15. The CDR3 is made up of 15 amino acids. The CDR3 nucleotides read TGTGCCAGCACCAGGACCGGGACGGGAGGTCGCGAGCAGTACTTC. Translated, it gives CASTRTGTGGREQYF.

DNA for the CDR3: TGCGCCAGCAGCTTGGACGGCGGGGCGTACAATGAGCAGTTCTTC. It specifies CASSLDGGAYNEQFF. This chain connects TRBV5-1 to TRBJ2-1, with D possibly being TRBD2 (6 bases). Germline loops: CDR1 SGHRS, CDR2 YFSETQ. Trimming left V 0 bases short and J 4 bases short, with 11 bases between. The CDR3 is 15 residues long.

The chain is built from TRBV2 and TRBJ1-6; 9 nucleotides agree with TRBD1. CDR3 size: 16 residues. J gave up 8 bases and V 0 bases, and 5 bases lay outside the gene matches. The germline gives CDR1 SNHLY, CDR2 FYNNEI. This CDR3 reads CASSEAGTGLYSPLHF. DNA of the CDR3: TGTGCCAGCAGTGAAGCGGGGACAGGGCTTTATTCACCCCTCCACTTT. Full variable domain (outside the CDR3, taken from reference TRBV2 and TRBJ1-6): EPEVTQTPSHQVTQMGQEVILRCVPISNHLYFYWYRQILGQKVEFLVSFYNNEISEKSEIFDDQFSVERPDGSNFTLKIRSTKLEDSAMYFCASSEAGTGLYSPLHFGNGTRLTVT.

Of note for this clone: A junction boundary mismatches the germline segment, possibly from a read error. The gene calls are TRBV7-7 and TRBJ2-1; D may be TRBD2 (5 bases). The CDR3 sequence is 16 residues long. Germline assignment: CDR1 SSHAT and CDR2 FNYEAQ (reference sequence). For the CDR3, the DNA is TGTGCTAGCAGCTTAGCGAGCGGACTCTCCTACAATGAGCAGTTCTTC. This codes for CASSLASGLSYNEQFF.

The rearrangement links TRBV15 to TRBJ1-5; no clear D gene. Germline V gene lookup returns CDR1 LNHNV and CDR2 YYDKDF (reference sequence). There are 15 residues in the CDR3. The V end was cut by 5 bases, the J end by 4 bases, with 15 bases between. The CDR3 protein is CATSLSFQTNQPQHF. CDR3 nucleotide sequence: TGTGCCACCAGCCTCTCCTTTCAAACAAATCAGCCCCAGCATTTT.

This chain links TRBV6-1 with TRBJ1-1; 9 bases agree with TRBD1. V lost 3 bases to trimming and J lost 5 bases; unmatched junction nucleotides: 7. CDR3 length: 15 amino acids. Germline assignment: CDR1 MNHNS and CDR2 SASEGT. CDR3 protein: CASSELRDRATEAFF. CDR3 nucleotide sequence: TGTGCCAGCAGTGAGCTCCGGGACAGGGCAACTGAAGCTTTCTTT.

Remarks on this clone: The same CDR3 also results from other DNA sequences found in this sample. The chain uses TRBV12-3 or TRBV12-4 and TRBJ2-2, with 12 positions matching TRBD2. The CDR3 length is 13 residues. With V trimmed by 10 bases and J by 7 bases, 4 bases remained unmatched. CDR3 loop: CATSGGAVGELFF. CDR3 in DNA: TGTGCCACTAGCGGGGGGGCGGTCGGGGAGCTGTTTTTT.

V and J are TRBV23-1 and TRBJ1-5; the match to TRBD1 covers 9 bases. TRBV23-1 is treated as an ORF (open reading frame) with a function not yet certain. Trimming took 3 bases from V and 3 from J; bases not matched to a gene: 6. The CDR3 runs to 16 residues. CDR3 bases: TGCGCCAGCAGTCAGAAGGACAGGGGTGACAATCAGCCCCAGCATTTT. Translating it yields CASSQKDRGDNQPQHF.

J is TRBJ1-4 and V is TRBV6-1; tentative D call: TRBD1 (5 bases). Trimming stripped 1 base from V and 8 bases from J, with 14 bases between. Germline CDR1 reads MNHNS; CDR2 reads SASEGT. The CDR3 totals 15 residues. In DNA form, the CDR3 reads TGTGCCAGCAGTGAAGTAATGGGGCTCGGGGAAAAACTGTTTTTT. It specifies CASSEVMGLGEKLFF.